These T cell receptor beta chains were read from a single sample in a study of OX40 agonist ivuxolimab in advanced cancers. The repertoire was sequenced with immunoSEQ multiplex PCR; TCRdb's copy has only in-frame clones and lacks some. This repertoire shows about 50,000 clones, more than 70% found once; its top ten account for 0.95% to 1.1%. The sequenced sample was CD4+ or CD8+ T cells sorted from blood, obtained in a trial of the OX40 agonist ivuxolimab. The receptors derive from an adult with an advanced solid tumor such as melanoma, head and neck, liver or kidney cancer. The conserved cysteine and the conserved F or W are not part of the CDR3 here. Each record gives: CDR3 length, J gene, V gene, clone size, CDR3 protein. Clone size is given for some rows only: seen once, a few or many times, or a class if the clone is expanded.

>11|TRBJ2-2|TRBV29-1|NA
SVSRENTGELF
>13|TRBJ2-1|TRBV7-7|NA
ASSTGTSGRDEQF
>14|TRBJ2-1|TRBV7-9|NA
ASSLVSSGSMNEQF
>11|TRBJ2-7|TRBV7-8|once
ASSLSGEYEQY
>14|TRBJ2-3|TRBV28|NA
ASSLSSAGLTDTQY
>12|TRBJ1-3|TRBV19|NA
GSRDSSWGNTIY
>15|TRBJ2-4|TRBV10-3|NA
AISTRRGTGIGDIQY
>12|TRBJ2-7|TRBV19|NA
ASSPRTGSYEQY
>13|TRBJ2-2|TRBV19|NA
ASSTRRGAVGELF
>13|TRBJ1-2|TRBV5-1|NA
ASSLDRDANYGYT
>12|TRBJ1-1|TRBV5-6|NA
ASSPGVGGPPGT
>11|TRBJ2-6|TRBV28|NA
ASSLPRANVLT
>11|TRBJ1-1|TRBV28|NA
ASSLWLGTEAF
>12|TRBJ2-5|TRBV14|NA
ASSQRVLHETQY
>13|TRBJ2-3|TRBV25-1|NA
ATTAGGGYTDTQY
>12|TRBJ1-4|TRBV7-7|once
ASSPGQGSEKLF
>13|TRBJ1-5|TRBV4-2|NA
ASSQGTRQGQPQH
>10|TRBJ1-4|TRBV7-2|NA
ASSGPGEKLF